This T cell receptor (beta chain) was identified in a study of T cells after posttransplantation cyclophosphamide. Busulfan-fludarabine conditioning, marrow transplant, and cyclophosphamide on days +3 and +4 were administered. This CDR3 contains 16 residues. The junction had 12 bases not matched to a gene; V was cut back by 4 bases and J by 4 bases. Germline CDR1 SGHRS, CDR2 YFSETQ. Method: immunoSEQ multiplex PCR; TCRdb's copy keeps in-frame clones and lacks some. The sample lists about 42,000 clones, 90% seen once, with under 3% in the top ten. V gene TRBV5-1 combines with J gene TRBJ2-3; 7 positions match TRBD2. This TCR was sampled from a male patient between 55 and 70 years old who received an allogeneic stem cell transplant from a related donor and was CMV-positive. Some T cells may be the graft donor's. Sequences were derived from PBMCs, sampled around 63 days after allogeneic stem cell transplant with posttransplant cyclophosphamide. CDR3 sequence (DNA): TGCGCCAGCAGCGACCCACAAGGACTAGGGGCAGATACGCAGTATTTT. This gives the protein CASSDPQGLGADTQYF.